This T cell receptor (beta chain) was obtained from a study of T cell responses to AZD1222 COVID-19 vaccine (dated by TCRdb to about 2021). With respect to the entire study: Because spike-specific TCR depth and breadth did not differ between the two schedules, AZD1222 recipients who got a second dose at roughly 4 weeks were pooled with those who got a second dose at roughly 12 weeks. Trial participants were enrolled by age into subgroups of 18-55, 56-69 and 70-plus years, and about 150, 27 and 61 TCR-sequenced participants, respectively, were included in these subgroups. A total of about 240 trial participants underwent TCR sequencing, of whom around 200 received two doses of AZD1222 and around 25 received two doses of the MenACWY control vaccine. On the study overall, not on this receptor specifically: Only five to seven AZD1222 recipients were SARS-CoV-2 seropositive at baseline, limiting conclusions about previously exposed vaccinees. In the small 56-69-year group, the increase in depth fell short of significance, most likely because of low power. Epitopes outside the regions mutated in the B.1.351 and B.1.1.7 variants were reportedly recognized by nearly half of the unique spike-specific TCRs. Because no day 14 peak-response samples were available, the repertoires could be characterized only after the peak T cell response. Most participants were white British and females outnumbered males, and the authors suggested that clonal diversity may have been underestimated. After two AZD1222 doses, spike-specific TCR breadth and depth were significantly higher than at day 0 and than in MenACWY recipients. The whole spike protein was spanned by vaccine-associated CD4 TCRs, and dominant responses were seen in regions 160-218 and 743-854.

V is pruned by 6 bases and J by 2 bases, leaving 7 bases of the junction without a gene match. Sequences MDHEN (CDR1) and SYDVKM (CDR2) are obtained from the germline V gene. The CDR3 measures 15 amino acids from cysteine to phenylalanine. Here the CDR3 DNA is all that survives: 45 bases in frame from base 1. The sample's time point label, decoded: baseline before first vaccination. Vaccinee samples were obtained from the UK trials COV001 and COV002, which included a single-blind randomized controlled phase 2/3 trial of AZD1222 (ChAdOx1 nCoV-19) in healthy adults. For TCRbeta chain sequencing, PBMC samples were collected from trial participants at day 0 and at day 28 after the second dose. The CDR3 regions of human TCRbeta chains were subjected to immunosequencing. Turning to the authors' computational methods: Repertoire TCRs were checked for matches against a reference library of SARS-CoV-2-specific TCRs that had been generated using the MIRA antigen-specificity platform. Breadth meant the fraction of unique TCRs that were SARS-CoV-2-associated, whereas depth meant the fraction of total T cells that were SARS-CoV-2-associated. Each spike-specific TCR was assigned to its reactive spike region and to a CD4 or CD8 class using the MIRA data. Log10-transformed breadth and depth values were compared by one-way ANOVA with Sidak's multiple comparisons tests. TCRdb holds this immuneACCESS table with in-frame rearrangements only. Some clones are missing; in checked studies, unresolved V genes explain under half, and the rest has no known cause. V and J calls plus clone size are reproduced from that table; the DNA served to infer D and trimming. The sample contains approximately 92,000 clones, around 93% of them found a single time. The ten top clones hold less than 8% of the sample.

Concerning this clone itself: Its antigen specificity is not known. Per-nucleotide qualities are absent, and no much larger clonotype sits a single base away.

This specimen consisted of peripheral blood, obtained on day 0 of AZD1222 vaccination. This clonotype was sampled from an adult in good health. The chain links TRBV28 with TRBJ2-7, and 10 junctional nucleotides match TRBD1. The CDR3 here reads CASRDSGQGTYEQYF. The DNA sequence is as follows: TGTGCCAGCAGGGACTCGGGACAGGGGACCTACGAGCAGTACTTC.